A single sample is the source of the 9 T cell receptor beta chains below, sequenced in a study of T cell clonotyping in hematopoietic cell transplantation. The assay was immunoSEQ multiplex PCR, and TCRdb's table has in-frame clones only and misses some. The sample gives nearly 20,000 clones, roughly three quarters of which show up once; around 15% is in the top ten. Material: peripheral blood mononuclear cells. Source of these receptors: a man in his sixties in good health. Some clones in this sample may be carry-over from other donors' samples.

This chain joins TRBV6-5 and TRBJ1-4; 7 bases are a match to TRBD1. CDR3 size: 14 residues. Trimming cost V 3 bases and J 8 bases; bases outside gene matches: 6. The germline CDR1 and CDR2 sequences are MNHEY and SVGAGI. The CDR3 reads CASSYKQGLEKLFF. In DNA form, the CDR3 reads TGTGCCAGCAGTTATAAACAGGGGTTGGAAAAACTGTTTTTT.

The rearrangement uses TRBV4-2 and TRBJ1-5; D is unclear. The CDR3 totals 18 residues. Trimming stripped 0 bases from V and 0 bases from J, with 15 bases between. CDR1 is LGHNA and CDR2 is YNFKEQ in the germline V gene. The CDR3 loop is CASSQDSWTRGSNQPQHF. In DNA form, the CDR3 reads TGTGCCAGCAGCCAAGATAGTTGGACCCGGGGTAGCAATCAGCCCCAGCATTTT.

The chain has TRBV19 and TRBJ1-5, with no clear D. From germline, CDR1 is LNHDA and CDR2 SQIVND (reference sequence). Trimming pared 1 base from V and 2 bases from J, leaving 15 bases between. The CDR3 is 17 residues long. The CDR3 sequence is CASSIVGNRGGNQPQHF. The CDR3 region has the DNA TGTGCCAGTAGTATAGTTGGCAACAGAGGTGGCAATCAGCCCCAGCATTTT.

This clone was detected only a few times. As DNA, the CDR3 is TGTGCCACCAGCAGAGTCACCGGGACTAGCGTGGGGGGAGAGACCCAGTACTTC. Translation: CATSRVTGTSVGGETQYF. V is TRBV15 and J is TRBJ2-5, with 10 bases fitting TRBD2. This CDR3 comprises 18 residues. CDR1 and CDR2 from the germline V gene are LNHNV and YYDKDF (reference sequence). The junction had 12 bases not matched to a gene; V was cut back by 1 base and J by 4 bases.

CDR3 DNA sequence: TGTGCCACCAGCAGATTTGACAGTCAAAATCAGCCCCAGCATTTT. As protein: CATSRFDSQNQPQHF. This sequence joins TRBV15 and TRBJ1-5; possible D gene TRBD1, 5 bases. Germline V lookup: CDR1 LNHNV, CDR2 YYDKDF (reference sequence). The CDR3 consists of 15 residues. The V and J ends lost 2 bases and 4 bases respectively, with 12 bases between them.

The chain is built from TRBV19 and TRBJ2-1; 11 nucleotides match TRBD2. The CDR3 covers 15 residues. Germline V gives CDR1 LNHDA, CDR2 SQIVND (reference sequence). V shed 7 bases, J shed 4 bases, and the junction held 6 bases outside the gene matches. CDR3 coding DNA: TGTGCCAGTACCATGACTAGCGGGGATTACAATGAGCAGTTCTTC. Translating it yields CASTMTSGDYNEQFF.

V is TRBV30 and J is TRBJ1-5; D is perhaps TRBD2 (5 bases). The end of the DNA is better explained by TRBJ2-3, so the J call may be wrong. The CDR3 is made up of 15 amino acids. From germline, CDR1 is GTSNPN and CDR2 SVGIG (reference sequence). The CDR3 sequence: CAWSVRGTGNGPQYF. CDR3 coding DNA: TGTGCCTGGAGTGTACGGGGAACGGGGAATGGGCCCCAGTATTTT.

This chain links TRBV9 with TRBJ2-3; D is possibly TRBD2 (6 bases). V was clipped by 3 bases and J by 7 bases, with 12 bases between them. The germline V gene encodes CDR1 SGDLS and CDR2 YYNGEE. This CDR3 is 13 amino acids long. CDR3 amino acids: CASSGGTANTQYF. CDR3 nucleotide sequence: TGTGCCAGCAGCGGCGGGACTGCTAATACGCAGTATTTT.

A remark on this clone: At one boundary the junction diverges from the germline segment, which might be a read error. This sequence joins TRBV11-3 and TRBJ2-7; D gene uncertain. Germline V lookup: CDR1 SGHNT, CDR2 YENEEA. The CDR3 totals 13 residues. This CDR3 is CASNLRGNDEQYF. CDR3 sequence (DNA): TGTGCCAGCAACTTAAGAGGTAATGACGAGCAGTACTTC.